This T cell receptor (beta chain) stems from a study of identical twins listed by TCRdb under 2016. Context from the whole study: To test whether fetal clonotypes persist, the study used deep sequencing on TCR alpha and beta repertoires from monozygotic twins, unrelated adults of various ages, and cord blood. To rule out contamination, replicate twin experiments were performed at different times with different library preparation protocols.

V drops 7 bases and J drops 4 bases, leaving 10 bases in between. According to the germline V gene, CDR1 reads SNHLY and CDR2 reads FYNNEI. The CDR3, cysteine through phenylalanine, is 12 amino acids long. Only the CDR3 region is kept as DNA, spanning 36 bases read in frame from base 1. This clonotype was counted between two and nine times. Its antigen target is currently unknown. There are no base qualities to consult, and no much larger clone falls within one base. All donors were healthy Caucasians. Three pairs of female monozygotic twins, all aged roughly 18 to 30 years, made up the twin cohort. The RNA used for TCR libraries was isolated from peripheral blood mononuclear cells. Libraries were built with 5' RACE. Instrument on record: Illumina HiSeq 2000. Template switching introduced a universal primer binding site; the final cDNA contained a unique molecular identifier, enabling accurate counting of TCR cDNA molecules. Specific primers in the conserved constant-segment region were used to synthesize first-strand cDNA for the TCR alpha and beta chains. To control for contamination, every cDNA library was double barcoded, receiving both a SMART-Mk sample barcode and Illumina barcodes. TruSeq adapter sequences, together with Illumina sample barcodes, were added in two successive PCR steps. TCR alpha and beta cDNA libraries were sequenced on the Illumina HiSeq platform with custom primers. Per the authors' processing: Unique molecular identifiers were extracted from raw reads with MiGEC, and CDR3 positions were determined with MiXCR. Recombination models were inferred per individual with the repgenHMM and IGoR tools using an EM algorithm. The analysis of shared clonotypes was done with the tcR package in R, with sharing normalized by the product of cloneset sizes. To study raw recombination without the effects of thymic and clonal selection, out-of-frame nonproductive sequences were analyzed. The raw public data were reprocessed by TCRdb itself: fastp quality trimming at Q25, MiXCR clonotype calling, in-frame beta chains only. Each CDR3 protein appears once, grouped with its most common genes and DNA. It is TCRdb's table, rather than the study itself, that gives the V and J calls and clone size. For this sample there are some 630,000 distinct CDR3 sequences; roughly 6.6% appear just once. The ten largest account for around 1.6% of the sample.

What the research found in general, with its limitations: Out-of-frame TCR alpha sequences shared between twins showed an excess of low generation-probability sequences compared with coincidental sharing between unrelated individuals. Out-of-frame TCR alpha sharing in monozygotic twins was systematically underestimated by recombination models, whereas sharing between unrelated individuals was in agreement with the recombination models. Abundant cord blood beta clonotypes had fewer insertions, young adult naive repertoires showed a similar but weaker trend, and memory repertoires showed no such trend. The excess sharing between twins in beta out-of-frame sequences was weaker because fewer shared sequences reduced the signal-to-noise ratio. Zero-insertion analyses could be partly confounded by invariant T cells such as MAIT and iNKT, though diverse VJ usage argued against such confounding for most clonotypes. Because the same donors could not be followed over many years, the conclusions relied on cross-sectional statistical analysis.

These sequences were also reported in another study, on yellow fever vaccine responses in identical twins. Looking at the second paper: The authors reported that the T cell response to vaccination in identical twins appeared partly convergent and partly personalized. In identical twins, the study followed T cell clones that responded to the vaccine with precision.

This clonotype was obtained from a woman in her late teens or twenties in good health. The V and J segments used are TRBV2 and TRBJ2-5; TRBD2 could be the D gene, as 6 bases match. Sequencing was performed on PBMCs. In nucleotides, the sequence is TGTGCCAGCAACCAACTAGCAGAGACCCAGTACTTC. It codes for CASNQLAETQYF.